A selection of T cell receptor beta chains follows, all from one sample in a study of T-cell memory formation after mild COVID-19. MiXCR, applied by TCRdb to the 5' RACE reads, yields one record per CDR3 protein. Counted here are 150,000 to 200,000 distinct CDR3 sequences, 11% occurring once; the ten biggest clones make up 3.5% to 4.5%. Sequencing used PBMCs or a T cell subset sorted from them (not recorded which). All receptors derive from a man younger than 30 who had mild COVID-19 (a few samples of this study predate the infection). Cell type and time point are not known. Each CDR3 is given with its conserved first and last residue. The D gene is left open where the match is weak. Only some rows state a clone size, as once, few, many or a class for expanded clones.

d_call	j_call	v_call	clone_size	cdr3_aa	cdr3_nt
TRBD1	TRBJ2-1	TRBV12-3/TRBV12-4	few	CASNIQGNYNEQFF	TGTGCCAGCAACATACAGGGGAACTACAATGAGCAGTTCTTC
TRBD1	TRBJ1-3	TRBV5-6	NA	CASSVLGQGRTGNTIYF	TGTGCCAGCAGCGTCCTGGGACAGGGTAGGACTGGAAACACCATATATTTT
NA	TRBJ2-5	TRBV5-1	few	CASSLASEETQYF	TGCGCCAGCAGCTTGGCTTCTGAAGAGACCCAGTACTTC
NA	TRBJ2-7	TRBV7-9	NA	CASSFGGGGSYEQYF	TGTGCCAGCAGCTTCGGCGGGGGCGGATCCTACGAGCAGTACTTC
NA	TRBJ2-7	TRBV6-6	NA	CASSPQAPYEQYF	TGTGCCAGCAGTCCACAGGCCCCCTACGAGCAGTACTTC
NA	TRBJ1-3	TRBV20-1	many	CSARKSEENTIYF	TGCAGTGCTAGAAAGTCAGAGGAGAACACCATATATTTT
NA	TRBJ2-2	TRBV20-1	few	CSARGITSTGELFF	TGCAGTGCCCGAGGGATCACGAGTACCGGGGAGCTGTTTTTT
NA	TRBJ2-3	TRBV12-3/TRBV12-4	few	CASSPLGGSTDTQYF	TGTGCCAGCAGTCCCCTCGGCGGTAGCACAGATACGCAGTATTTT
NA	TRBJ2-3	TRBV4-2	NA	CASSPPPRADTQYF	TGTGCCAGCAGCCCGCCACCGCGGGCAGATACGCAGTATTTT
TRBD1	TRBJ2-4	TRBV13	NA	CASTPSDRGKNIQYF	TGTGCCAGCACCCCCTCGGACAGGGGCAAAAACATTCAGTACTTC
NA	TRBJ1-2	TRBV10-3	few	CASAGAANYGYTF	TGTGCAAGCGCAGGGGCAGCTAACTATGGCTACACCTTC
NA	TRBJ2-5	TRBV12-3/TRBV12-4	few	CASSLRAGETQYF	TGTGCCAGCAGTTTAAGGGCGGGAGAGACCCAGTACTTC
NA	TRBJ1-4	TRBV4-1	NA	CASSIQGTRNEKLFF	TGCGCCAGCAGCATCCAGGGTACTAGGAATGAAAAACTGTTTTTT
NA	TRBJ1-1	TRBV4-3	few	CASSQQASDREAFF	TGCGCCAGCAGCCAGCAGGCTAGCGACAGGGAAGCTTTCTTT
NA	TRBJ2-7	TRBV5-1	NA	CASSFSIAEDSYEQYF	TGCGCCAGCAGCTTCTCTATAGCGGAAGACTCCTACGAGCAGTACTTC
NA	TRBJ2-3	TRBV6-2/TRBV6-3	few	CASSYSIQSGYMADTQYF	TGTGCCAGCAGTTACTCGATCCAGTCGGGTTATATGGCAGATACGCAGTATTTT
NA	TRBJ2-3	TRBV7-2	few	CASSLPRTGSTDTQYF	TGTGCCAGCAGCTTACCTCGGACTGGAAGCACAGATACGCAGTATTTT
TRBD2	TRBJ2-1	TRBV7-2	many	CASSPPGGAGGPEQFF	TGTGCCAGCAGCCCACCTGGTGGGGCGGGGGGGCCTGAGCAGTTCTTC
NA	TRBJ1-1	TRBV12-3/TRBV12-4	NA	CASSTQGLNTEAFF	TGTGCCAGCAGTACACAGGGCCTGAACACTGAAGCTTTCTTT
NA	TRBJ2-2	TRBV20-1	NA	CSARDYRAGTGELFF	TGCAGTGCTAGGGATTACAGGGCTGGCACCGGGGAGCTGTTTTTT
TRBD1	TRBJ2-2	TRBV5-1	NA	CASSFTGGADTGELFF	TGCGCCAGCAGCTTTACAGGGGGCGCGGACACCGGGGAGCTGTTTTTT
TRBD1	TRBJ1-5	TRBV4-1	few	CASSPGQGPNQPQHF	TGCGCCAGCAGCCCCGGACAGGGTCCTAATCAGCCCCAGCATTTT
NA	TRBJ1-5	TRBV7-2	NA	CASSLGSLGGRYGQPQHF	TGTGCCAGCAGCTTAGGGTCTTTGGGGGGACGGTATGGTCAGCCCCAGCATTTT
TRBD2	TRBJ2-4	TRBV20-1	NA	CSAEPAGTSGGKNIQYF	TGCAGTGCCGAACCCGCCGGGACTAGCGGGGGAAAAAACATTCAGTACTTC
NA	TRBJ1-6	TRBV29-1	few	CSVSWGRDNSPLHF	TGCAGCGTTTCATGGGGTAGGGATAATTCACCCCTCCACTTT
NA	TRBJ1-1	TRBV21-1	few	CASSKKMMNTEAFF	TGTGCCAGCAGCAAAAAGATGATGAACACTGAAGCTTTCTTT
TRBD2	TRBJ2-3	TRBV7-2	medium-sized	CASSPRTSGASTDTQYF	TGTGCCAGCAGCCCAAGGACTAGCGGGGCTAGCACAGATACGCAGTATTTT
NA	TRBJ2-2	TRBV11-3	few	CASSFDRSTGELFF	TGTGCCAGCAGCTTCGACAGGTCAACCGGGGAGCTGTTTTTT
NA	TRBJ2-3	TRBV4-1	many	CASSQEGPSADTQYF	TGCGCCAGCAGCCAAGAGGGACCTAGCGCGGATACGCAGTATTTT
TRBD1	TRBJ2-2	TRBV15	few	CATSTGQLTGELFF	TGTGCCACCAGCACGGGACAGCTCACCGGGGAGCTGTTTTTT
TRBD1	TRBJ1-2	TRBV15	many	CATAKRDSYGYTF	TGTGCCACCGCGAAAAGGGACAGCTATGGCTACACCTTC
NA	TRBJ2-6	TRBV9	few	CASSPRMGSGSGANVLTF	TGTGCCAGCAGCCCCCGGATGGGGTCCGGGTCTGGGGCCAACGTCCTGACTTTC
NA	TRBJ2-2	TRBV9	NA	CASSVDGPGELFF	TGTGCCAGCAGCGTAGACGGCCCCGGGGAGCTGTTTTTT
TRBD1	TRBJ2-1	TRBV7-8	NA	CASSRHRDRVHEQFF	TGTGCCAGCAGCCGACACCGGGACAGGGTCCATGAGCAGTTCTTC
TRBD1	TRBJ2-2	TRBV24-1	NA	CATRDRGRTGELFF	TGTGCCACGAGGGACAGGGGGCGGACCGGGGAGCTGTTTTTT
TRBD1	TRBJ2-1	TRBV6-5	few	CASRTGVSPYNEQFF	TGTGCCAGCAGGACAGGGGTGTCCCCCTACAATGAGCAGTTCTTC
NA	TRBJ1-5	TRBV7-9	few	CASSPQGGQPQHF	TGTGCCAGCAGCCCGCAGGGAGGCCAGCCCCAGCATTTT
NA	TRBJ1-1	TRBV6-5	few	CASTRNTEAFF	TGTGCCAGCACCCGAAACACTGAAGCTTTCTTT
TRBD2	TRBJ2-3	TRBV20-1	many	CSASFERGPYTQYF	TGCAGTGCTAGTTTCGAGCGGGGGCCCTATACGCAGTATTTT
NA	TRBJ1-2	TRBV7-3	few	CASSPPLEDDGYTF	TGTGCCAGCAGCCCGCCCCTAGAGGACGATGGCTACACCTTC
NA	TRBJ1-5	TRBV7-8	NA	CASSLAFGRGNQPQHF	TGTGCCAGCAGCTTAGCCTTTGGCCGAGGCAATCAGCCCCAGCATTTT
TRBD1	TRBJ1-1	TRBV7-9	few	CASSSSWTGGRGTEAFF	TGTGCCAGCAGCTCCTCTTGGACAGGGGGAAGGGGCACTGAAGCTTTCTTT
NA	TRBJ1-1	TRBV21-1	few	CASSKTGGARTEAFF	TGTGCCAGCAGCAAAACAGGGGGGGCCCGCACTGAAGCTTTCTTT
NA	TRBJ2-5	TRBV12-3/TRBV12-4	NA	CASSADRGVGETQYF	TGTGCCAGCAGCGCAGATCGGGGTGTCGGCGAGACCCAGTACTTC